The present entry profiles one TCR beta chain with its context. V gave up 4 bases and J gave up 6 bases, with 11 bases separating them. Per germline, CDR1 SGHTA and CDR2 FQGNSA. The CDR3 is 13 amino acids. This record belongs to a study of PD-1 blockade in classical Hodgkin lymphoma. Sequencing was performed with immunoSEQ multiplex PCR; in TCRdb, only in-frame clones are kept and a portion is missing. The table lists 12,000 to 15,000 clones, 83% of them singletons, with approximately 22% in the top ten. Each patient relapsed following autologous stem cell transplantation, and prior brentuximab vedotin exposure differed.

The receptor was derived from a human donor with classical Hodgkin lymphoma. The rearrangement joins TRBV7-2 to TRBJ2-3; D uncertain. Sample: peripheral blood mononuclear cells (PBMCs), taken at baseline. CDR3 sequence: CASSSRKGDTQYF. The CDR3 DNA follows: TGTGCCAGCAGCTCACGTAAGGGCGATACGCAGTATTTT.